The 30 T cell receptor beta chains listed next were all sequenced from one sample in a study of memory CD4+ T cells and cytomegalovirus serostatus. The repertoire was sequenced with immunoSEQ multiplex PCR; TCRdb's copy has only in-frame clones and lacks some. The table has about 75,000 clones, around 78% seen once; the top ten hold 2% to 3%. The sort gate was single viable CD3+CD4+CD8-CD45RO+ cells for memory CD4+ T cells. The sequenced sample was memory CD4+ T cells from blood. These TCRs come from an adult in good health and CMV-seropositive.

The chain uses TRBV19 and TRBJ1-3; D is undetermined. Germline V lookup: CDR1 LNHDA, CDR2 SQIVND (reference sequence). CDR3 length: 13 amino acids. Trimming took 3 bases from V and 3 from J, leaving 6 bases between them. CDR3 amino acids: CASSIGFGNTIYF. The CDR3 nucleotides are TGTGCCAGTAGTATCGGGTTTGGAAACACCATATATTTT.

There are a few counts of this clone. This rearrangement joins TRBV19 to TRBJ2-7; 10 nucleotides match TRBD2. Germline-derived CDR1 and CDR2 are LNHDA and SQIVND (reference sequence). The J segment lost 6 bases and the V segment lost 3 bases, leaving 8 bases of the junction unmatched. CDR3 length equals 15 residues. The CDR3 DNA is TGTGCCAGTAGTATGGGGCTAGCGGGAGTAGGCGAGCAGTACGTC. Translation: CASSMGLAGVGEQYV.

The rearrangement uses TRBV20-1 and TRBJ2-5; D is unresolved. The CDR3 consists of 11 residues. V gave up 2 bases and J gave up 5 bases, with 6 bases separating them. The germline CDR1 and CDR2 sequences are DFQATT and SNEGSKA (reference sequence). The CDR3 is CSARLAETQYF. Written as DNA, the CDR3 is TGCAGTGCTAGATTGGCGGAGACCCAGTACTTC.

The V gene is TRBV30, the J gene TRBJ2-5, with TRBD1 matching over 7 bases. Germline V gene lookup returns CDR1 GTSNPN and CDR2 SVGIG (reference sequence). This CDR3 region has 13 residues. After removal of 2 bases from V and 5 bases from J, the junction contained 5 bases not matched to a gene. The CDR3 loop reads CAWSRMTGETQYF. CDR3 bases: TGTGCCTGGAGTCGCATGACAGGGGAGACCCAGTACTTC.

CDR3 DNA sequence: TGTGCCAGCAGTTCGTTCGGGATTGGCTACACCTTC. It is translated as CASSSFGIGYTF. The chain is built from TRBV28 and TRBJ1-2, with D uncertain. The V and J ends lost 4 bases and 7 bases respectively, with 10 bases between them. This CDR3 spans 12 amino acids. Germline V CDR1 and CDR2: MDHEN, SYDVKM.

The chain combines TRBV10-2 with TRBJ1-1; tentative D call: TRBD1 (6 bases). CDR1 is WSHSY, CDR2 SAAADI, per germline. The CDR3 has 17 amino acids. Trimming stripped 2 bases from V and 1 base from J, with 17 bases between. CDR3 bases: TGCGCCAGCAGTGAGGGACGGGGGGGGCTCAGGAACACTGAAGCTTTCTTT. This translates into CASSEGRGGLRNTEAFF.

The rearrangement joins TRBV30 to TRBJ2-2; the D gene is possibly TRBD1 (6 bases). V lost 0 bases to trimming and J lost 4 bases, with 9 bases between them. The germline V gene encodes CDR1 GTSNPN and CDR2 SVGIG (reference sequence). This CDR3 contains 14 residues. In DNA, the CDR3 is TGTGCCTGGAGTGTACACAGGGCCACCGGGGAGCTGTTTTTT. It translates to CAWSVHRATGELFF.

The chain has TRBV11-3 and TRBJ2-1; no definite D call. Trimming removed 1 base at V and 4 bases at J, with 8 bases between. Germline V gives CDR1 SGHNT, CDR2 YENEEA. The CDR3 extends over 14 amino acids. The CDR3 DNA reads TGTGCCAGCAGCTTAGTTAGACTGTACAATGAGCAGTTCTTC. This codes for CASSLVRLYNEQFF.

The chain's CDR3 is CAWIVGRELDSPLHF. In DNA form, the CDR3 reads TGTGCCTGGATAGTGGGGAGGGAACTTGATTCACCCCTCCACTTT. The V call is TRBV30, the J call TRBJ1-6; D gene unclear. The V end lost 4 bases, the J end lost 8 bases, and 18 bases lay between the germline ends. Germline V gives CDR1 GTSNPN, CDR2 SVGIG (reference sequence). This CDR3 spans 15 amino acids. The variable domain in full, with the rest retrieved from reference TRBV30 and TRBJ1-6, is SQTIHQWPATLVQPVGSPLSLECTVEGTSNPNLYWYRQAAGRGLQLLFYSVGIGQISSEVPQNLSASRPQDRQFILSSKKLLLSDSGFYLCAWIVGRELDSPLHFGNGTRLTVT.

The rearrangement joins TRBV30 to TRBJ2-7, with D perhaps matching TRBD1 (6 bases). The V end lost 0 bases, the J end lost 2 bases, and 23 bases lay between the germline ends. This CDR3 contains 18 residues. The germline CDR1 and CDR2 sequences are GTSNPN and SVGIG (reference sequence). CDR3 loop: CAWSVAPGARPQTYEQYF. Written as DNA, the CDR3 is TGTGCCTGGAGTGTAGCCCCAGGGGCCCGCCCGCAGACCTACGAGCAGTACTTC. The full variable domain, rest sourced from reference TRBV30 and TRBJ2-7, is SQTIHQWPATLVQPVGSPLSLECTVEGTSNPNLYWYRQAAGRGLQLLFYSVGIGQISSEVPQNLSASRPQDRQFILSSKKLLLSDSGFYLCAWSVAPGARPQTYEQYFGPGTRLTVT.

V usage is TRBV30 and J usage is TRBJ2-2; a weak D match, TRBD2 (5 bases). V was clipped by 7 bases and J by 4 bases, with 16 bases between them. This CDR3 is 14 amino acids long. CDR1 GTSNPN and CDR2 SVGIG come from the germline V gene (reference sequence). The chain's CDR3 is CAFKHNLATGELFF. CDR3 nucleotides: TGTGCCTTTAAGCACAATCTAGCCACCGGGGAGCTGTTTTTT.

There are a few counts of this clone. The rearrangement joins TRBV19 to TRBJ1-4; tentative D call: TRBD1 (5 bases). Trimming pared 4 bases from V and 12 bases from J, leaving 18 bases between. The length of the CDR3 is 14 residues. Per the germline V gene, CDR1 is LNHDA and CDR2 is SQIVND (reference sequence). For the CDR3, the DNA is TGTGCCAGTAGTACACCGGGACTGGCACCGCAACTGTTTTTT. Amino acid sequence: CASSTPGLAPQLFF.

This clone was seen more than once but under ten times. J is TRBJ1-1 and V is TRBV2; TRBD1 might be the D (6 bases). The CDR3 has 16 residues. The V end lost 6 bases, the J end lost 8 bases, and 25 bases lay between the germline ends. Germline V lookup: CDR1 SNHLY, CDR2 FYNNEI. The CDR3 spells CASRTLGGWGRGEAFF. The DNA for the CDR3 is TGTGCCAGCAGGACATTAGGGGGATGGGGGAGGGGAGAAGCTTTCTTT.

CDR3 loop: CASSFGTGGYGYTF. The CDR3 DNA reads as TGTGCCAGCAGCTTTGGGACAGGGGGTTATGGCTACACCTTC. J is TRBJ1-2 and V is TRBV11-2; 11 positions agree with TRBD1. Germline V CDR1 and CDR2: SGHAT, FQNNGV. The CDR3 contains 14 residues. Unmatched junction bases numbered 2, after V lost 3 bases and J lost 5 bases.

This chain joins TRBV2 and TRBJ2-5; possibly TRBD1 for D (6 bases). Looked up from germline, CDR1 is SNHLY and CDR2 is FYNNEI. Trimming pared 4 bases from V and 3 bases from J, leaving 9 bases between. The CDR3 sequence is 13 residues long. The CDR3 is CASSVDREETQYF. As DNA, the CDR3 is TGTGCCAGCAGTGTGGACAGAGAAGAGACCCAGTACTTC.

This clone came up many times. This chain uses TRBV28 with TRBJ1-1; TRBD1 might be the D (5 bases). Germline values: CDR1 MDHEN, CDR2 SYDVKM. The CDR3 is 13 residues long. V was cut by 6 bases and J by 0 bases, with 8 bases left in between. CDR3 sequence reads: CASRRDLNTEAFF. The CDR3 nucleotides are TGTGCCAGCAGGAGGGACTTGAACACTGAAGCTTTCTTT.

J is TRBJ2-1 and V is TRBV7-2; D is uncertain. Per germline, CDR1 SGHTA and CDR2 FQGNSA. V was pared by 4 bases and J by 11 bases, with 9 bases between. The CDR3 loop spans 11 amino acids. CDR3 sequence: CASSSGPKQFF. For the CDR3, the DNA is TGTGCCAGCAGCTCAGGTCCAAAGCAGTTCTTC.

The V call is TRBV28, the J call TRBJ1-2; the D is unclear. The germline CDR1 and CDR2 sequences are MDHEN and SYDVKM. The CDR3 runs to 14 residues. Trimming cost V 6 bases and J 7 bases, with 18 bases left between them. The CDR3, as DNA: TGTGCCAGCAGAGACGGAAACCGGCCGGGTGGCTACACCTTC. It specifies CASRDGNRPGGYTF.

This clone showed up many times. The gene calls are TRBV7-2 and TRBJ2-5, with 7 bases fitting TRBD2. The germline CDR1 and CDR2 sequences are SGHTA and FQGNSA. CDR3 length equals 15 residues. J lost 4 bases, V lost 2 bases, and 7 bases had no gene match. The CDR3 DNA is TGTGCCAGCAGCTTACCGATCGGGGGGATAGAGACCCAGTACTTC. It encodes CASSLPIGGIETQYF.

The chain employs TRBV28 and TRBJ2-4, with 9 nucleotides matching TRBD1. The trim removed 6 bases at V and 4 bases at J, leaving 1 base unmatched. Looked up from germline, CDR1 is MDHEN and CDR2 is SYDVKM. CDR3 length: 13 amino acids. The CDR3 DNA is TGTGCCAGCAGCGGGACAGGGAAAAACATTCAGTACTTC. Amino acids: CASSGTGKNIQYF.

This rearrangement joins TRBV28 to TRBJ2-1; D is uncertain. The CDR3 is made up of 14 amino acids. V was pared by 4 bases and J by 4 bases, with 11 bases between. Germline CDR1 is MDHEN and CDR2 is SYDVKM. The CDR3 sequence: CASSSPPAYNEQFF. The CDR3 DNA follows: TGTGCCAGCAGTTCTCCTCCGGCATACAATGAGCAGTTCTTC.

V is TRBV5-5 and J is TRBJ1-1; 7 bases are a match to TRBD1. CDR1 and CDR2 from the germline V gene are SGHKS and YYEKEE (reference sequence). The V and J ends lost 4 bases and 2 bases, in that order; junction bases with no gene match: 5. The CDR3 is 14 residues long. The CDR3 bases are TGTGCCAGCAGCCCAGGACAGGTAAACACTGAAGCTTTCTTT. Its protein product is CASSPGQVNTEAFF.

The V call is TRBV4-2, the J call TRBJ2-3, with TRBD2 matching over 11 bases. The CDR3 has 16 residues. J was trimmed by 1 base and V by 0 bases; bases with no gene match: 0. Looked up from germline, CDR1 is LGHNA and CDR2 is YNFKEQ. The CDR3 nucleotides read TGTGCCAGCAGCCAAGAACTAGCGGGGGGCACAGATACGCAGTATTTT. It translates to CASSQELAGGTDTQYF.

This clone has just a few counts. The DNA for the CDR3 is TGTGCCTGGGCTAGAGGACTAGAAGAGAGCACAGATACGCAGTATTTT. Protein product: CAWARGLEESTDTQYF. The genes are TRBV30 and TRBJ2-3, with 7 bases lining up with TRBD2. The germline gives CDR1 GTSNPN, CDR2 SVGIG (reference sequence). The CDR3 loop spans 16 amino acids. Losses at the gene ends were 5 bases for V and 0 bases for J; bases not matched to a gene: 11.

The chain carries TRBV19 and TRBJ1-5; D remains ambiguous. Trimming cost V 4 bases and J 5 bases, with 12 bases left between them. The germline V gene has CDR1 LNHDA and CDR2 SQIVND (reference sequence). This CDR3 region has 14 residues. This CDR3 is CASSRGPVDQPQHF. The CDR3 bases are TGTGCCAGTAGTAGAGGCCCGGTGGATCAGCCCCAGCATTTT.

The chain joins TRBV11-2 to TRBJ1-3; TRBD1 matches 7 bases. V shed 5 bases, J shed 4 bases, and the junction held 5 bases outside the gene matches. Per the germline V gene, CDR1 is SGHAT and CDR2 is FQNNGV. This CDR3 region has 14 residues. The CDR3, as DNA: TGTGCCAGCAGCGACAGGGTAGCGGGAAACACCATATATTTT. This translates into CASSDRVAGNTIYF.

This sequence joins TRBV7-2 and TRBJ2-1; the match to TRBD2 covers 8 bases. CDR3 length: 15 amino acids. Germline V gene sequence: CDR1 SGHTA, CDR2 FQGNSA. Losses at the gene ends were 5 bases for V and 5 bases for J; bases not matched to a gene: 8. The CDR3 loop is CASSAGGLGDNEQFF. The CDR3 nucleotides are TGTGCCAGCAGCGCGGGAGGACTTGGGGACAATGAGCAGTTCTTC.

The J gene is TRBJ1-1, the V gene TRBV6-5; D uncertain. The CDR3 is 11 residues long. Germline V gene lookup returns CDR1 MNHEY and CDR2 SVGAGI. V lost 9 bases and J lost 1, with 6 bases in between. CDR3 sequence reads: CASWRNTEAFF. The CDR3 nucleotides read TGTGCCAGTTGGCGGAACACTGAAGCTTTCTTT.

The chain couples TRBV6-5 to TRBJ1-5; D is uncertain. Trimming took 6 bases from V and 4 from J, leaving 10 bases between them. The germline CDR1 and CDR2 sequences are MNHEY and SVGAGI. The CDR3 spans 13 residues. This CDR3 is CASRGSGNQPQHF. The CDR3 DNA reads as TGTGCCAGCAGAGGGTCGGGGAATCAGCCCCAGCATTTT.

This chain links TRBV5-6 with TRBJ2-6; D possibly corresponds to TRBD1 (6 bases). CDR3 length: 16 amino acids. Germline CDR1 is SGHDT and CDR2 is YYEEEE. Trimming removed 4 bases from V and 1 base from J, with 12 bases in between. CDR3 sequence reads: CASSAGTNSGANVLTF. DNA for the CDR3: TGTGCCAGCAGCGCCGGGACAAATTCTGGGGCCAACGTCCTGACTTTC.